This passage covers 27 T cell receptor beta chains from one sample sequenced in a study of CD8 T cells in Susac syndrome. Random hexamers primed reverse transcription of about 0.45 to 1 ug RNA. TCRdb used MiXCR to reprocess the immunoSEQ multiplex PCR reads, holding one entry per CDR3 protein. The sample lists around 200,000 distinct CDR3 sequences; approximately 95% were seen once. The sample taken for sequencing was CD4+ T cells from PBMCs. The receptor source for this set is a human donor with multiple sclerosis.

The V call is TRBV4-1, the J call TRBJ1-5; no clear D. This CDR3 has 17 amino acids. Germline V lookup: CDR1 MGHRA, CDR2 YSYEKL. Between the trimmed V and J ends, which lost 0 bases and 0 bases, there was a span of 12 bases. The CDR3 here is CASSQDGFPYSNQPQHF. CDR3 DNA sequence: TGCGCCAGCAGCCAAGACGGTTTTCCGTATAGCAATCAGCCCCAGCATTTT.

J is TRBJ2-2 and V is TRBV20-1, with 8 bases lining up with TRBD2. Germline V CDR1 and CDR2: DFQATT, SNEGSKA (reference sequence). Trimming removed 1 base from V and 6 bases from J; junction bases left unmatched: 10. The CDR3 extends over 16 amino acids. The CDR3 here is CSARGHLRGGSGELFF. CDR3 nucleotide sequence: TGCAGTGCTAGAGGCCACCTCCGGGGGGGCTCCGGGGAGCTGTTTTTT.

This clonotype was recorded only once. This sequence joins TRBV29-1 and TRBJ2-1; 7 bases are shared with TRBD2. CDR1 is SQVTM, CDR2 ANQGSEA, per germline. The J segment lost 0 bases and the V segment lost 5 bases, leaving 7 bases of the junction unmatched. The CDR3 consists of 15 residues. The CDR3: CSVPMRGTSYNEQFF. The CDR3 DNA reads TGCAGCGTTCCCATGCGGGGGACCTCCTACAATGAGCAGTTCTTC.

This chain links TRBV29-1 with TRBJ1-5, with D possibly being TRBD1 (5 bases). The CDR3 spans 11 residues. The ends were cut back, 4 bases at V and 7 bases at J, with 8 bases in the middle. From germline, CDR1 is SQVTM and CDR2 ANQGSEA. The CDR3 nucleotides read TGCAGCGTTGGGGGGGAACAGCCCCAGCATTTT. This sequence encodes CSVGGEQPQHF.

The chain uses TRBV7-8 and TRBJ2-5, with TRBD2 matching 10 bases. Germline V CDR1 and CDR2: SGHVS, FQNEAQ. This CDR3 spans 20 amino acids. V shed 5 bases, J shed 2 bases, and the junction held 20 bases outside the gene matches. This chain's CDR3 is CASSLRVAGGSLARQETQYF. CDR3 nucleotides: TGTGCCAGCAGCCTCCGGGTAGCGGGGGGCTCCCTGGCAAGACAAGAGACCCAGTACTTC.

V is TRBV6-2 or TRBV6-3 and J is TRBJ2-5; the D is unclear. This CDR3 comprises 11 residues. Germline values: CDR1 MNHEY, CDR2 SVGEGT. V lost 6 bases and J lost 12, with 14 bases in between. The CDR3 reads CASRQGPVEYF. CDR3 nucleotides: TGTGCCAGCAGGCAAGGGCCAGTCGAGTACTTC.

The chain uses TRBV7-9 and TRBJ2-7; TRBD2 might be the D (5 bases). The CDR3 has 15 residues. V was clipped by 3 bases and J by 2 bases, with 14 bases between them. Germline V gene lookup returns CDR1 SEHNR and CDR2 FQNEAQ (reference sequence). Here the CDR3 DNA reads TGTGCCAGCAGCTTTGAGGGCTCGTTACCCTACGAGCAGTACTTC. Translation gives CASSFEGSLPYEQYF. The entire variable domain, with the rest obtained from reference TRBV7-9 and TRBJ2-7, is as follows: DTGVSQNPRHKITKRGQNVTFRCDPISEHNRLYWYRQTLGQGPEFLTYFQNEAQLEKSRLLSDRFSAERPKGSFSTLEIQRTEQGDSAMYLCASSFEGSLPYEQYFGPGTRLTVT.

This clonotype has only one observation. V gene TRBV25-1 combines with J gene TRBJ1-2; D call uncertain. Between the trimmed V and J ends, which lost 2 bases and 4 bases, there was a span of 8 bases. The CDR3 sequence is 13 residues long. Germline V CDR1 and CDR2: MGHDK, SYGVNS. CDR3 amino acids: CASSENGLYGYTF. DNA for the CDR3: TGTGCCAGCAGTGAAAACGGGCTCTATGGCTACACCTTC.

The CDR3 here is CASSPPHRGEGYTF. The DNA of the CDR3 is TGTGCCAGCAGCCCACCCCACCGGGGAGAGGGCTACACCTTC. V gene TRBV6-5 combines with J gene TRBJ1-2; no clear D gene. Germline assignment: CDR1 MNHEY and CDR2 SVGAGI. The CDR3 runs to 14 residues. Trimming removed 6 bases at V and 8 bases at J, with 19 bases between.

The chain employs TRBV12-3 or TRBV12-4 and TRBJ2-7; TRBD1 agrees at 7 bases. Trimming removed 6 bases from V and 5 bases from J; junction bases left unmatched: 13. The CDR3 spans 15 residues. The CDR3, as DNA: TGTGCCAGCAGCCGACACAGCTCGGACAGGCACGAGCAGTACTTC. Its translation is CASSRHSSDRHEQYF.

The CDR3 DNA is TGCAGTGCTAGAGATCTTGGACTAGCGGGGCAGCAGTTCTTC. Its translation is CSARDLGLAGQQFF. The genes are TRBV20-1 and TRBJ2-1; TRBD2 aligns across 12 bases. Per the germline V gene, CDR1 is DFQATT and CDR2 is SNEGSKA (reference sequence). This CDR3 comprises 14 residues. The J segment lost 11 bases and the V segment lost 0 bases, leaving 5 bases of the junction unmatched.

This rearrangement joins TRBV9 to TRBJ2-1; TRBD2 matches 11 bases. After removal of 0 bases from V and 6 bases from J, the junction contained 5 bases not matched to a gene. The germline V gene encodes CDR1 SGDLS and CDR2 YYNGEE. The CDR3 loop spans 16 amino acids. The CDR3: CASSVGPSGGLNEQFF. The CDR3 region has the DNA TGTGCCAGCAGCGTAGGCCCTAGCGGGGGGCTCAATGAGCAGTTCTTC.

V usage is TRBV9 and J usage is TRBJ2-1, with D possibly matching TRBD2 (5 bases). Trimming removed 0 bases from V and 7 bases from J, with 8 bases in between. This CDR3 spans 13 amino acids. The germline CDR1 and CDR2 sequences are SGDLS and YYNGEE. The CDR3 DNA is TGTGCCAGCAGCGTAGTACTAGGGAATGAGCAGTTCTTC. Translating it yields CASSVVLGNEQFF. The full variable domain, completed using reference TRBV9 and TRBJ2-1, is DSGVTQTPKHLITATGQRVTLRCSPRSGDLSVYWYQQSLDQGLQFLIQYYNGEERAKGNILERFSAQQFPDLHSELNLSSLELGDSALYFCASSVVLGNEQFFGPGTRLTVL.

The CDR3, as DNA: TGTGCCAGCAGCCAGGCAGGGGGAACGGGGGAGACCCAGTACTTC. Translated, it gives CASSQAGGTGETQYF. The chain employs TRBV3-1 and TRBJ2-5, with TRBD1 identical over 7 bases. The germline V gene encodes CDR1 LGHDT and CDR2 YNNKEL (reference sequence). This CDR3 comprises 15 residues. Trimming removed 3 bases from V and 5 bases from J; junction bases left unmatched: 9.

The rearrangement links TRBV5-4 to TRBJ2-7; tentative D call: TRBD2 (6 bases). Trimming removed 4 bases at V and 0 bases at J, with 20 bases between. This CDR3 has 17 residues. Germline CDR1 SGHNT, CDR2 YYREEE (reference sequence). In DNA form, the CDR3 reads TGTGCCAGCAGCCCAGGCCCCCGGGACGGGAGCTCCTACGAGCAGTACTTC. It is translated as CASSPGPRDGSSYEQYF.

J is TRBJ2-7 and V is TRBV20-1; a possible D gene is TRBD1 (6 bases). The CDR3 loop spans 13 amino acids. Germline-derived CDR1 and CDR2 are DFQATT and SNEGSKA (reference sequence). V lost 5 bases and J 3 bases, leaving 14 bases between the germline ends. The CDR3 nucleotides are TGCAGTGCTCGGGACACAAGCTTCTACGAGCAGTACTTC. It specifies CSARDTSFYEQYF.

The rearrangement uses TRBV25-1 and TRBJ2-1, with TRBD2 matching 9 bases. The CDR3 runs 15 residues. The V and J ends lost 7 bases and 6 bases, in that order; junction bases with no gene match: 10. Germline-derived CDR1 and CDR2 are MGHDK and SYGVNS. CDR3 in amino acids: CASTVRLAGINEQFF. The CDR3 DNA reads TGTGCCAGCACCGTGCGGCTAGCGGGGATCAATGAGCAGTTCTTC.

CDR3 sequence reads: CAISNSGTTEAFF. CDR3 bases: TGTGCCATCAGCAACTCCGGGACCACTGAAGCTTTCTTT. This chain connects TRBV10-3 to TRBJ1-1, with D perhaps TRBD1 (5 bases). The CDR3 consists of 13 residues. V lost 6 bases and J lost 4, with 12 bases in between. Germline V lookup: CDR1 ENHRY, CDR2 SYGVKD.

V usage is TRBV20-1 and J usage is TRBJ2-1, with TRBD2 matching over 9 bases. The CDR3 length is 16 residues. Germline assignment: CDR1 DFQATT and CDR2 SNEGSKA (reference sequence). With V trimmed by 0 bases and J by 0 bases, 3 bases remained unmatched. The CDR3 is CSARDFSGGSYNEQFF. CDR3 coding DNA: TGCAGTGCTAGAGATTTTAGCGGGGGCTCCTACAATGAGCAGTTCTTC.

The V gene is TRBV7-2, the J gene TRBJ2-5; TRBD2 might be the D (6 bases). Germline CDR1 reads SGHTA; CDR2 reads FQGNSA. The CDR3 loop spans 18 amino acids. V shed 3 bases and J shed 0 bases, with 20 bases lying between them. CDR3: CASSLNLAGFRDQETQYF. CDR3 DNA sequence: TGTGCCAGCAGCTTGAATTTGGCGGGATTCAGGGACCAAGAGACCCAGTACTTC.

The gene calls are TRBV29-1 and TRBJ1-2, with D perhaps matching TRBD1 (5 bases). Germline V lookup: CDR1 SQVTM, CDR2 ANQGSEA. The CDR3 runs to 11 residues. The CDR3 DNA follows: TGCACCTCGGGGACCGATAATGGCTACACCTTC. This gives the protein CTSGTDNGYTF.

The rearrangement joins TRBV7-2 to TRBJ2-7; D is uncertain. This CDR3 has 13 residues. The V gene lost 1 base and the J gene lost 5 bases, with 9 bases spanning the gap. The germline gives CDR1 SGHTA, CDR2 FQGNSA. This CDR3 reads CASSLGPSDEQYF. In nucleotides, the CDR3 is TGTGCCAGCAGCTTAGGACCTAGTGACGAGCAGTACTTC.

The chain links TRBV29-1 to TRBJ2-7; TRBD1 agrees at 7 bases. Per the germline V gene, CDR1 is SQVTM and CDR2 is ANQGSEA. Trimming took 7 bases from V and 6 from J; bases not matched to a gene: 9. CDR3 length: 12 residues. CDR3: CSGTTGAGEQYF. The CDR3 DNA follows: TGCAGCGGAACAACAGGGGCCGGCGAGCAGTACTTC.

The chain is built from TRBV12-3 or TRBV12-4 and TRBJ1-2; D is perhaps TRBD1 (5 bases). The CDR3 spans 11 residues. V lost 5 bases, J lost 8 bases, and 9 bases lay in between. The CDR3 loop is CASSVRDGYTF. In DNA form, the CDR3 reads TGTGCCAGCAGTGTGCGGGACGGCTACACCTTC.

The V and J genes are TRBV30 and TRBJ1-2; D remains ambiguous. Germline V gives CDR1 GTSNPN, CDR2 SVGIG (reference sequence). V gave up 0 bases and J gave up 5 bases, with 16 bases separating them. The CDR3 extends over 15 amino acids. The CDR3 nucleotides are TGTGCCTGGAGTGTACTGGGAGTGACGACTTATGGCTACACCTTC. As protein: CAWSVLGVTTYGYTF.

This chain joins TRBV30 and TRBJ1-1, with a tentative D call TRBD1 (6 bases). The CDR3 consists of 15 residues. Germline CDR1 is GTSNPN and CDR2 is SVGIG (reference sequence). Trimming took 0 bases from V and 1 from J, leaving 12 bases between them. CDR3 amino acids: CAWSVLGGPNTEAFF. CDR3 bases: TGTGCCTGGAGTGTACTAGGGGGGCCGAACACTGAAGCTTTCTTT.

This sequence joins TRBV29-1 and TRBJ1-2, with D unclear. The CDR3 loop spans 14 amino acids. Trimming removed 2 bases from V and 7 bases from J, with 17 bases in between. Germline-derived CDR1 and CDR2 are SQVTM and ANQGSEA. CDR3 DNA sequence: TGCAGCGTTGAATCCAGGTCGGAGGGAGTTGGCTACACCTTC. This sequence encodes CSVESRSEGVGYTF.